A selection of T cell receptor beta chains follows, all from one sample in a study of Graves' ophthalmopathy and Graves' hyperthyroidism. One entry per CDR3 protein results from TCRdb running MiXCR on the multiplex PCR reads. This table holds roughly 1.1 million distinct CDR3 sequences, roughly two fifths found once. The sequencing input was peripheral blood or thyroid tissue (not recorded which). The source of these receptors is an adult man with Graves' hyperthyroidism. Each CDR3 is given with its conserved first and last residue. A D gene is named only where the DNA matches it firmly. Not all rows give a size; the values are once, few, many and, for expanded clones, a class.

TRBJ2-7,many,TRBV10-3,-,TGTGCCATCAGTGCCCTCCACCGACAGCTTCCCCTCTACGAGCAGTACTTC,CAISALHRQLPLYEQYF
TRBJ1-4,-,TRBV29-1,-,TGCAGCCAAGAAGGATGGGCAACTAATGAAAAACTGTTTTTT,CSQEGWATNEKLFF
TRBJ2-6,-,TRBV7-9,TRBD2,TGTGCCAGCAGCTTCGTTAGCGGGCACTCTGGGGCCAACGTCCTGACTTTC,CASSFVSGHSGANVLTF
TRBJ2-5,-,TRBV7-3,TRBD1,TGTGCCAGCAGCCGGGGGACAGGGGGCGGAGAAGAGACCCAGTACTTC,CASSRGTGGGEETQYF
TRBJ2-7,-,TRBV7-8,-,TGTGCCAGCAGGTCTGGGACCCAGCAGTACTTC,CASRSGTQQYF
TRBJ2-5,few,TRBV12-3/TRBV12-4,TRBD2,TGTGCCAGCAGTTTTAGCGGGAGTGAAGAGACCCAGTACTTC,CASSFSGSEETQYF
TRBJ1-1,many,TRBV6-2/TRBV6-3,TRBD1,TGTGCCAGCAGACGGACAGGGGCGAACACTGAAGCTTTCTTT,CASRRTGANTEAFF
TRBJ1-5,many,TRBV7-2,-,TGTGCCAGCAGCTTACGTTCGACCGGAGGCAATCAGCCCCAGCATTTT,CASSLRSTGGNQPQHF
TRBJ1-4,-,TRBV7-9,TRBD1,TGTGCCAGCAGCCCGGGACAGCGGAGTGAAAAACTGTTTTTT,CASSPGQRSEKLFF
TRBJ1-3,-,TRBV7-9,-,TGTGCCAGCAGCTCCATGGGGGGGTACTCTGGAAACACCATATATTTT,CASSSMGGYSGNTIYF
TRBJ2-5,-,TRBV7-3,-,TGTGCCAGTCAGAGGACCGTGGGGACCCAGTACTTC,CASQRTVGTQYF
TRBJ2-2,-,TRBV20-1,TRBD2,TGCAGTGCTAGGAGCGGGGGGAACACCGGGGAGCTGTTTTTT,CSARSGGNTGELFF
TRBJ1-2,many,TRBV29-1,-,TGCAGCGTTGATACCTGGAACTATGGCTACACCTTC,CSVDTWNYGYTF
TRBJ1-5,few,TRBV2,-,TGTGCCAGCAGTCCGTTTAAGGACCATAGCAATCAGCCCCAGCATTTT,CASSPFKDHSNQPQHF
TRBJ2-2,few,TRBV7-9,TRBD1,TGCGCCAGCAGCCAAGACGGGACAGGGTTCCCCGGGGAGCTGTTTTTT,CASSQDGTGFPGELFF
TRBJ1-6,few,TRBV30,TRBD1,TGTGCCTGGGACAGGGGGGATAATTCACCCCTCCACTTT,CAWDRGDNSPLHF
TRBJ1-2,many,TRBV4-3,-,TGCGCCAGCAGCCCAGCCGGGCTCCACTATGGCTACACCTTC,CASSPAGLHYGYTF
TRBJ2-5,-,TRBV5-1,-,TGCGCCAGCATCGAGGGGGTAGGAGGAGAGACCCAGTACTTC,CASIEGVGGETQYF
TRBJ1-6,many,TRBV9,-,TGTGCCAGCAGCGTAGTTTCTGACCCATCCCGATCACCCCTCCACTTT,CASSVVSDPSRSPLHF
TRBJ2-5,-,TRBV10-1,TRBD2,TGCGCCAGCAGTGAGTCGCTAGCGGGGACTCAAGAGACCCAGTACTTC,CASSESLAGTQETQYF
TRBJ1-1,many,TRBV7-8,-,TGTGCCAGCAGCTTAGCAGGGGCCGGGGGCACTGAAGCTTTCTTT,CASSLAGAGGTEAFF
TRBJ2-5,many,TRBV20-1,TRBD2,TGCAGTGCTGGCCGGACTAGCGGTAAAGAGACCCAGTACTTC,CSAGRTSGKETQYF
TRBJ2-5,few,TRBV11-2,-,TGTGCCAGCAGCTTCCGGGTTAAAATAGGAAGGCCTCAAGAGACCCAGTACTTC,CASSFRVKIGRPQETQYF
TRBJ1-2,-,TRBV9,TRBD1,TGTGCCAGCAGCGCCCTCGACAGGGTTCATGGCTACACCTTC,CASSALDRVHGYTF
TRBJ1-1,-,TRBV7-2,TRBD1,TGTGCCAGCAGCTTACAGAACAGGGGTGAGGATACTGAAGCTTTCTTT,CASSLQNRGEDTEAFF
TRBJ2-7,once,TRBV14,TRBD1,TGTGCCAGCAGCCAGGGACAGGTCCGCTACGAGCAGTACTTC,CASSQGQVRYEQYF
TRBJ1-2,many,TRBV5-1,-,TGCGCCAGCAGCCCGGTGGCAGGGGAGGACTATGGCTACACCTTC,CASSPVAGEDYGYTF
TRBJ1-5,few,TRBV19,-,TGTGCCAGTAGTATAGGAGGGACACCAAATCAGCCCCAGCATTTT,CASSIGGTPNQPQHF
TRBJ1-2,once,TRBV7-6,-,TGTGCCAGCAGCTTCGTGGGTGGGGATACGAACTATGGCTACACCTTC,CASSFVGGDTNYGYTF
TRBJ2-7,-,TRBV30,TRBD2,TGTGCCTGGAAGGGCGGGAGGAATTACGAGCAGTACTTC,CAWKGGRNYEQYF
TRBJ1-6,-,TRBV15,-,TGTGCCACCAGCAAAGACAGAGAAAATTCACCCCCCCACTTT,CATSKDRENSPPHF
TRBJ1-2,many,TRBV7-8,-,TGTGCCAGCAGCGCCGTCGGGGGGGCAGATGGCTACACCTTC,CASSAVGGADGYTF
TRBJ1-6,-,TRBV2,TRBD1,TGTGCCATCAGTGAGACAGGACAGGGAAATTCACCCCTCCACTTT,CAISETGQGNSPLHF
TRBJ2-7,few,TRBV7-9,TRBD2,TGTGCCAGCAGCTTGATCGGGACTAGCCGCTACGAGCAGTACTTC,CASSLIGTSRYEQYF
TRBJ2-6,-,TRBV6-1,TRBD1,TGTGCCAGCAGCCGGGACAGGGCTTCTGGGGCCAACGTCCTGACTTTC,CASSRDRASGANVLTF
TRBJ1-1,-,TRBV28,-,TGTGCCAGCAGTTTATGGGGAGGGGACGGCACTGAAGCTTTCTTT,CASSLWGGDGTEAFF
TRBJ2-2,many,TRBV5-1,TRBD1,TGCGCCAGCAGCCGAGGGACAGGGGGCACCGGGGAGCTGTTTTTT,CASSRGTGGTGELFF
TRBJ2-2,once,TRBV6-6,-,TGTGCCAGCAGTTGGCAGGGAACCGGGGAGCTGTTTTTT,CASSWQGTGELFF
TRBJ1-3,many,TRBV2,-,TGTGCCAGCAGTGTCTTAGCAGCCGGAAACACCATATATTTT,CASSVLAAGNTIYF
TRBJ1-5,-,TRBV5-6,TRBD1,TGTGCCAGCAGCTCTATGGACAGGGAAAATCAGCCCCAGCATTTT,CASSSMDRENQPQHF
TRBJ1-4,many,TRBV14,-,TGTGCCAGCAGCCAAAAGAGGATGGATGAAAAACTGTTTTTT,CASSQKRMDEKLFF
TRBJ1-2,-,TRBV20-1,-,TGCAGTGCTAATGGTGGGGGGCCCGGTGGCTACACCTTC,CSANGGGPGGYTF
TRBJ2-5,many,TRBV20-1,-,TGCAGCCGACGGAAAGAGACCCAGTACTTC,CSRRKETQYF
TRBJ1-1,many,TRBV29-1,-,TGCAGCGTTGATAGTACGGGGGACACTGAAGCTTTCTTT,CSVDSTGDTEAFF
TRBJ1-1,many,TRBV19,TRBD1,TGTGCCAGTAGTTTAAGGGGGCAGGGGACTGAAGCTTTCTTT,CASSLRGQGTEAFF